Below, 5 T cell receptor beta chains from the same sample are listed, as sequenced in a study of T cells in Graves' hyperthyroidism and ophthalmopathy. Regions amplified from RNA transcripts were the TCR beta CDR3 regions. The primer set for the first-round RT-PCR of the TCR CDR3 was HTBI. From the multiplex PCR reads, TCRdb called clonotypes with MiXCR, one entry per CDR3 protein. The sample shows some 490,000 distinct CDR3 sequences, approximately 22% of them seen only once. Sequencing was performed on blood. These receptors all come from a woman between 65 and 79 years old with Graves' ophthalmopathy.

This rearrangement joins TRBV20-1 to TRBJ1-2; possibly TRBD1 for D (6 bases). Trimming took 4 bases from V and 4 from J, leaving 13 bases between them. CDR3 length: 13 residues. The germline CDR1 and CDR2 sequences are DFQATT and SNEGSKA (reference sequence). This CDR3 is CSAIGTSLYGYTF. Written as DNA, the CDR3 is TGCAGTGCTATAGGGACATCCCTCTATGGCTACACCTTC.

V gene TRBV27 combines with J gene TRBJ2-7; tentatively, D is TRBD2 (7 bases). Deletions cut 5 bases from V and 2 bases from J, with 19 bases between. Germline V gives CDR1 MNHEY, CDR2 SMNVEV (reference sequence). The CDR3 has 16 amino acids. The DNA for the CDR3 is TGTGCCAGCAGTCCCGAGGGGGGGCGGGGAACCTACGAGCAGTACTTC. Its protein is CASSPEGGRGTYEQYF.

This sequence joins TRBV19 and TRBJ2-5; TRBD2 aligns across 13 bases. Per germline, CDR1 LNHDA and CDR2 SQIVND (reference sequence). The CDR3 contains 16 residues. The junction had 5 bases not matched to a gene; V was cut back by 5 bases and J by 2 bases. As DNA, the CDR3 is TGTGCCAGTAGTCCCGGGACTAGCGGGGAACAAGAGACCCAGTACTTC. Protein: CASSPGTSGEQETQYF.

This clonotype appeared many times. The chain combines TRBV7-3 with TRBJ1-1, with D possibly matching TRBD1 (6 bases). The CDR3 sequence is 13 residues long. V shed 5 bases and J shed 3 bases, with 10 bases lying between them. Germline CDR1 reads SGHTA; CDR2 reads FQGTGA. The CDR3 DNA sequence: TGTGCCAGCAGCGAGGACAGATACACTGAAGCTTTCTTT. As protein: CASSEDRYTEAFF.

This clonotype was seen many times. The genes are TRBV7-2 and TRBJ1-2; TRBD1 matches 10 bases. Per germline, CDR1 SGHTA and CDR2 FQGNSA. The J segment lost 8 bases and the V segment lost 3 bases, leaving 6 bases of the junction unmatched. The CDR3 is 14 residues long. The CDR3 spells CASSLAGTGAGYTF. The CDR3 DNA reads TGTGCCAGCAGCTTGGCTGGGACAGGGGCCGGCTACACCTTC. The variable domain in full, with the rest retrieved from reference TRBV7-2 and TRBJ1-2, is GAGVSQSPSNKVTEKGKDVELRCDPISGHTALYWYRQSLGQGLEFLIYFQGNSAPDKSGLPSDRFSAERTGGSVSTLTIQRTQQEDSAVYLCASSLAGTGAGYTFGSGTRLTVV.